This T cell receptor (beta chain) derives from a study of regulatory T cells in long-lasting Graves disease. The CDR3 sequence is 17 residues long. Per the germline V gene, CDR1 is LNHDA and CDR2 is SQIVND (reference sequence). Between the trimmed V and J ends, which lost 5 bases and 0 bases, there was a span of 17 bases. Documented time point: persistent/refractory GD, antithyroid drugs over 5 years with positive TRAb. Extracted PBMC RNA gave rise to the TCR library. Collection of peripheral blood (roughly 9.7 milliliters) was done using EDTA tubes. The authors built TCR beta libraries using iRepertoire HTBI primers and Arm-PCR of CDR3 regions. Per the study methods: Across all samples, about 62 TRBV segments and roughly 14 TRBJ segments were identified. TCRdb re-called the multiplex PCR reads through MiXCR, storing one row per CDR3 protein. The V and J calls and clone size come from TCRdb's table, not from the authors' own analysis. The table records 400,000 to 500,000 distinct CDR3 sequences, 20% to 25% of them present only once.

Concerning this clonotype: Its antigen is not identified.

Study outcomes and limitations: Persistent Graves' patients possessed reduced TCR diversity relative to recently diagnosed ones. There were preferences for TRBV28, TRBJ1-2 and TRBJ2-5 in persistent disease.

This clonotype originated in a female donor with Graves disease. This chain links TRBV19 with TRBJ1-3, with unresolved D. The sequencing here drew on peripheral blood mononuclear cells (PBMCs), taken when the disease was refractory, from a patient treated with antithyroid drugs. CDR3 residues: CASSPQPRPLSGNTIYF. The DNA of the CDR3 is TGTGCCAGTAGTCCCCAGCCGAGACCGCTCTCTGGAAACACCATATATTTT.